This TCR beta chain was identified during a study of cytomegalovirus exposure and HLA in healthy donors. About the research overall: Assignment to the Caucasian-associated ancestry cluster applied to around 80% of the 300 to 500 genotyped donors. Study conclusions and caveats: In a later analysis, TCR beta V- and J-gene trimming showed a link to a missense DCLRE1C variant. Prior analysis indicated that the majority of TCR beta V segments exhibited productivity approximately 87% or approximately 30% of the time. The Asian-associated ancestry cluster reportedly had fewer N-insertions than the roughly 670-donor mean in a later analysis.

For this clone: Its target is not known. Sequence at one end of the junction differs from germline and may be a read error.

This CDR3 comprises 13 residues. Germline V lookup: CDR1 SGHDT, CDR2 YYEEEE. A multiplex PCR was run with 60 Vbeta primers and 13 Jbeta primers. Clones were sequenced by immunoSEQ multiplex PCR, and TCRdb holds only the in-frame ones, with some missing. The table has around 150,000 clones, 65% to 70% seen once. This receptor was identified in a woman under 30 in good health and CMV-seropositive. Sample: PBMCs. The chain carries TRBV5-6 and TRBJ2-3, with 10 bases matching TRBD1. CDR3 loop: CVSSLTDRGPQYF. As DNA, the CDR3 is TGTGTCAGCAGCTTGACAGACAGGGGGCCGCAGTATTTT.